The rows below give T cell receptor beta chains drawn from one sample of a study of blood T cell repertoires in COVID-19. Some clones are missing from TCRdb's copy, which holds only in-frame ones; the method was immunoSEQ multiplex PCR. Found here are 30,000 to 40,000 clones, roughly 87% of them singletons; the top ten hold 1.5% to 2.5%. Sequencing was performed on peripheral blood. The source of these receptors is a man aged 45-65 years with active or convalescent COVID-19. CDR3s include the opening cysteine and the closing phenylalanine or tryptophan. A row's size may be missing; if present it is once, few, many or a size class.

>13|TRBV6-6|-
CASSSTGNSPLHF
>13|TRBV29-1|-
CSVVGGDGYGYTF
>16|TRBV2|-
CASSEAPSGSAYEQYF
>18|TRBV5-4|-
CASSGGLADLVPYNEQFF
>15|TRBV30|-
CAWSGQPGSNQPQHF
>14|TRBV6-5|-
CASRRQGLREKLFF
>14|TRBV5-1|-
CASSLKNGPYEQYF
>16|TRBV2|-
CASSEGASGRPLEQFF
>17|TRBV18|-
CASSPPIGGRAGTEAFF
>14|TRBV2|-
CASSGTGGGYGYTF
>16|TRBV6-5|once
CASSYLGYRGRTEAFF
>15|TRBV5-1|-
CASSWGGSSYNEQFF
>16|TRBV5-4|-
CASSLTSGSSADTQYF
>16|TRBV11-2|-
CASSLEVAGPPRELFF
>14|TRBV10-3|once
CAIRGTGYNQPQHF
>14|TRBV10-3|-
CAISPTGSNEKLFF
>15|TRBV28|once
CASTSQGVRDEKLFF
>16|TRBV9|once
CASSVAVSGGEETQYF
>14|TRBV2|-
CASSAGGAKNIQYF
>13|TRBV6-1|-
CASSEGTQQPQHF
>16|TRBV28|-
CASSGAARESAYEQYF
>17|TRBV19|-
CASSIIADRGLGQPQHF
>16|TRBV29-1|-
CSVEDRGQGTGDEQFF
>14|TRBV7-3|-
CASSLSGSGNTIYF
>16|TRBV5-1|-
CASSPAGTGDYNEQFF
>14|TRBV28|-
CASSSATGVTEAFF
>15|TRBV9|-
CASTLAGGSYNEQFF
>17|TRBV5-3|-
CARSFCVGRGDSNEQFF
>15|TRBV28|-
CASSFGWPGNQPQHF
>15|TRBV6-4|few
CASSEGSSGQETQYF
>18|TRBV4-1|-
CASSQGRAAGTVSYEQYF